The 6 T cell receptor beta chains reported below all come from one sample, sequenced in a study of identical twins. TCRdb itself ran the 5' RACE reads through MiXCR, one entry per CDR3 protein. The repertoire has about 890,000 distinct CDR3 sequences, roughly an eighth of them found once; the top ten carry about 1.6%. The same data also contributed to another study, on yellow fever vaccine responses in identical twins.

Sequenced input: PBMCs. The receptors stem from a woman in her late teens or twenties in good health.

There are many counts of this clonotype. The rearrangement joins TRBV3-1 to TRBJ2-5, with TRBD2 matching over 13 bases. The junction had 3 bases not matched to a gene; V was cut back by 6 bases and J by 5 bases. This CDR3 contains 14 residues. Germline CDR1 is LGHDT and CDR2 is YNNKEL (reference sequence). Written as DNA, the CDR3 is TGTGCCAGCAGAAGGACTAGCGGGAGCGAGACCCAGTACTTC. It codes for CASRRTSGSETQYF.

This clonotype occurred a few times. The rearrangement links TRBV3-1 to TRBJ2-6; D is uncertain. Per the germline V gene, CDR1 is LGHDT and CDR2 is YNNKEL (reference sequence). Trimming took 1 base from V and 1 from J, leaving 11 bases between them. The CDR3 is 17 residues long. CDR3 loop: CASSQGDTSSGANVLTF. As DNA, the CDR3 is TGTGCCAGCAGCCAAGGAGACACATCATCTGGGGCCAACGTCCTGACTTTC.

This clonotype was detected many times. The CDR3 reads CASRKRPPFLGLGDNEQFF. CDR3 bases: TGTGCCAGCAGAAAACGTCCCCCATTTCTAGGACTAGGGGACAATGAGCAGTTCTTC. This chain connects TRBV11-2 to TRBJ2-1; 7 bases are shared with TRBD2. CDR1 and CDR2 (germline): SGHAT, FQNNGV. The CDR3 spans 19 residues. The junction had 22 bases not matched to a gene; V was cut back by 6 bases and J by 5 bases.

The sample holds many counts of this clonotype. The rearrangement uses TRBV9 and TRBJ2-1; 7 bases are shared with TRBD1. The germline V gene encodes CDR1 SGDLS and CDR2 YYNGEE. This CDR3 contains 15 residues. V was clipped by 0 bases and J by 3 bases; unmatched bases: 3. CDR3 protein: CASSVAPGGYNEQFF. The CDR3 nucleotides are TGTGCCAGCAGCGTAGCCCCAGGGGGCTACAATGAGCAGTTCTTC.

This clonotype has more than one count but fewer than ten. The genes are TRBV7-8 and TRBJ2-7; TRBD1 is a possible D gene (7 bases). Trimming pared 4 bases from V and 4 bases from J, leaving 14 bases between. There are 14 residues in the CDR3. Germline CDR1 is SGHVS and CDR2 is FQNEAQ. The CDR3 reads CASSSVQGRYEQYV. The CDR3 DNA sequence: TGTGCCAGCAGCTCAGTACAGGGGAGGTACGAGCAGTACGTC.

In this sample, this clonotype turned up many times. The chain combines TRBV29-1 with TRBJ2-7; 9 positions match TRBD1. Germline V gene sequence: CDR1 SQVTM, CDR2 ANQGSEA. This CDR3 has 13 residues. This chain's CDR3 is CSARTGDTYEQYF. The CDR3 region has the DNA TGCAGTGCAAGGACAGGGGATACCTACGAGCAGTACTTC.